The T cell receptor (beta chain) described here comes from a study of shared clonotypes between healthy human individuals. The length of the CDR3 is 14 residues. With 2 bases removed from V and 4 bases from J, the gap between germline ends came to 9 bases. Germline V CDR1 and CDR2: SGHTA, FQGNSA. Measured with immunoSEQ multiplex PCR; TCRdb has only the in-frame clones, and not every one. The top ten clones hold around 1.7% of a sample with about 680,000 clones, less than 80% of them seen once. The study separated CD4+ cells into CD45RA+ naive and CD45RA-negative memory subsets. The origin of this receptor is a woman aged 30 to 39 in good health. The specimen was memory CD4+ T cells sorted from blood. The subset denotes: CD45RA-negative fraction. The chain has TRBV7-2 and TRBJ1-5, with unresolved D. In DNA, the CDR3 is TGTGCCAGCAGCTTAAAAGGGTTGAATCAGCCCCAGCATTTT. It is translated as CASSLKGLNQPQHF.